Each of the 30 T cell receptor beta chains below was sequenced from the same sample in a study of blood T cell repertoires in COVID-19. Only in-frame clones appear in the TCRdb table, and some are missing; sequencing was by immunoSEQ multiplex PCR. The sample records some 140,000 clones, more than 75% being singletons. Input material: peripheral blood. The receptors come from a man between 60 and 75 years old who had recovered from COVID-19.

The J gene is TRBJ2-7, the V gene TRBV19; 7 bases line up with TRBD2. This CDR3 has 13 amino acids. The ends lost 3 bases at V and 3 bases at J; junction bases unmatched: 2. In germline, CDR1 is LNHDA, CDR2 SQIVND (reference sequence). The CDR3 is CASSILAGYEQYF. CDR3 DNA sequence: TGTGCCAGTAGTATTTTAGCGGGCTACGAGCAGTACTTC.

The sample holds one count of this clone. The chain joins TRBV4-3 to TRBJ2-3; tentatively, D is TRBD1 (6 bases). V was clipped by 3 bases and J by 2 bases, with 12 bases between them. The CDR3 consists of 15 residues. Germline V lookup: CDR1 LGHNA, CDR2 YSLEER. DNA of the CDR3: TGCGCCAGCAGCCAGACGGACAGATTCACAGATACGCAGTATTTT. Amino acid sequence: CASSQTDRFTDTQYF.

This clone was recorded only once. V and J are TRBV10-3 and TRBJ1-1; 8 bases line up with TRBD1. The germline gives CDR1 ENHRY, CDR2 SYGVKD. CDR3 length equals 12 residues. The J segment lost 6 bases and the V segment lost 5 bases, leaving 2 bases of the junction unmatched. For the CDR3, the DNA is TGTGCCATCAGTCCACAGGGGGCTGAAGCTTTCTTT. This encodes CAISPQGAEAFF.

This clone has more than one count but fewer than ten. The rearrangement uses TRBV11-2 and TRBJ2-1; D is unclear. Germline V gene sequence: CDR1 SGHAT, CDR2 FQNNGV. This CDR3 is 13 amino acids long. Trimming left V 4 bases short and J 13 bases short, with 17 bases between. DNA for the CDR3: TGTGCCAGCAGCTCTACCCCTGACTTTAATCAGTTCTTC. Translation: CASSSTPDFNQFF. Variable domain in full (rest from reference TRBV11-2 and TRBJ2-1): EAGVAQSPRYKIIEKRQSVAFWCNPISGHATLYWYQQILGQGPKLLIQFQNNGVVDDSQLPKDRFSAERLKGVDSTLKIQPAKLEDSAVYLCASSSTPDFNQFFGPGTRLTVL.

The gene calls are TRBV28 and TRBJ2-7; 7 bases align to TRBD1. The junction had 12 bases not matched to a gene; V was cut back by 6 bases and J by 13 bases. CDR1 is MDHEN and CDR2 is SYDVKM in the germline V gene. The CDR3 length is 12 residues. CDR3 DNA sequence: TGTGCCAGCAGCCTTACGGACAGGTGGAGATACTTC. Translating it yields CASSLTDRWRYF.

The chain joins TRBV28 to TRBJ2-1; no clear D gene. Per the germline V gene, CDR1 is MDHEN and CDR2 is SYDVKM. The length of the CDR3 is 16 residues. Trimming pared 2 bases from V and 0 bases from J, leaving 11 bases between. This CDR3 is CASSLGGLASYNEQFF. CDR3 DNA: TGTGCCAGCAGTTTAGGCGGCTTGGCCTCCTACAATGAGCAGTTCTTC.

This clone has only a few counts. The chain couples TRBV4-1 to TRBJ2-4; tentatively, D is TRBD1 (6 bases). The CDR3 runs to 16 residues. Germline CDR1 MGHRA, CDR2 YSYEKL. The V and J ends lost 1 base and 4 bases respectively, with 14 bases between them. CDR3 amino acids: CASSQGQGSYKNIQYF. CDR3 bases: TGCGCCAGCAGCCAAGGTCAGGGGTCTTATAAAAACATTCAGTACTTC.

This sequence joins TRBV7-8 and TRBJ1-1; D gene ambiguous. The CDR3 length is 15 residues. V was clipped by 2 bases and J by 0 bases, with 10 bases between them. CDR1 is SGHVS and CDR2 is FQNEAQ in the germline V gene. This chain's CDR3 is CASSLRPGLNTEAFF. CDR3 DNA: TGTGCCAGCAGCTTACGTCCAGGTTTGAACACTGAAGCTTTCTTT.

The chain recombines TRBV14 with TRBJ1-3; TRBD1 matches 8 bases. CDR3 length: 20 amino acids. The ends lost 0 bases at V and 3 bases at J; junction bases unmatched: 16. Germline values: CDR1 SGHDN, CDR2 FVKESK. CDR3 in DNA: TGTGCCAGCAGCCAAGAATTTTTCGACAGGGGTACGAAGAGTGGAAACACCATATATTTT. The encoded protein is CASSQEFFDRGTKSGNTIYF.

V gene TRBV19 combines with J gene TRBJ2-1; 10 bases line up with TRBD2. V was pared by 7 bases and J by 2 bases, with 11 bases of the junction left unmatched. The CDR3 has 17 residues. Germline lookup yields CDR1 LNHDA and CDR2 SQIVND (reference sequence). The CDR3, as DNA: TGTGCCAGTACTCTAGCGGGAGAACGGCGCCCCTACAATGAGCAGTTCTTC. This codes for CASTLAGERRPYNEQFF.

The chain recombines TRBV5-5 with TRBJ1-6; the match to TRBD1 covers 8 bases. V lost 4 bases, J lost 3 bases, and 9 bases stayed unmatched. Per the germline V gene, CDR1 is SGHKS and CDR2 is YYEKEE (reference sequence). This CDR3 comprises 17 residues. This chain's CDR3 is CASSAPDRDFYNSPLHF. The CDR3 nucleotides read TGTGCCAGCAGCGCCCCGGACAGGGACTTCTATAATTCACCCCTCCACTTT.

This clone appeared a single time. The chain uses TRBV7-2 and TRBJ2-7; possible D gene TRBD1, 6 bases. This CDR3 is 15 amino acids long. V was clipped by 0 bases and J by 1 base, with 10 bases between them. Germline V gene data show CDR1 as SGHTA and CDR2 as FQGNSA. This CDR3 is CASSLAADSSYEQYF. DNA for the CDR3: TGTGCCAGCAGCTTAGCGGCGGACAGTTCCTACGAGCAGTACTTC.

This chain uses TRBV11-2 with TRBJ2-2, with D maybe TRBD2 (7 bases). With 5 bases removed from V and 7 bases from J, the gap between germline ends came to 20 bases. The CDR3 is 16 amino acids. Germline loops: CDR1 SGHAT, CDR2 FQNNGV. The CDR3 sequence: CASSRVGGPINGELFF. Here the CDR3 DNA reads TGTGCCAGCAGCAGAGTCGGGGGGCCGATCAACGGGGAGCTGTTTTTT.

V gene TRBV5-4 combines with J gene TRBJ2-3, with 11 bases matching TRBD2. Germline V lookup: CDR1 SGHNT, CDR2 YYREEE (reference sequence). The CDR3 loop spans 16 amino acids. V shed 0 bases, J shed 5 bases, and the junction held 5 bases outside the gene matches. CDR3 region: CASSLEASGRLDTQYF. The CDR3 nucleotides are TGTGCCAGCAGCTTGGAGGCTAGCGGGAGGTTAGATACGCAGTATTTT.

This clone has a handful of counts. This rearrangement joins TRBV15 to TRBJ2-7, with D perhaps matching TRBD2 (6 bases). The V end lost 0 bases, the J end lost 6 bases, and 9 bases lay between the germline ends. The CDR3 extends over 13 amino acids. Germline V lookup: CDR1 LNHNV, CDR2 YYDKDF (reference sequence). CDR3 nucleotides: TGTGCCACCAGCAGAGAAAGGAGGGGCGAGCAGTACTTC. Its translation is CATSRERRGEQYF.

This sequence joins TRBV12-3 or TRBV12-4 and TRBJ2-1, with D unresolved. V lost 6 bases to trimming and J lost 0 bases, with 3 bases between them. The CDR3 consists of 12 residues. The CDR3 DNA is TGTGCCAGCAGGTACTCCTACAATGAGCAGTTCTTC. Its translation: CASRYSYNEQFF.

The V gene is TRBV3-1 (or the pseudogene TRBV3-2), the J gene TRBJ1-2; perhaps TRBD1 as D (5 bases). The CDR3 extends over 16 amino acids. Germline V lookup: CDR1 LGHDT, CDR2 YNNKEL (reference sequence). The V and J ends lost 4 bases and 7 bases respectively, with 22 bases between them. The DNA of the CDR3 is TGTGCCAGCAGCCCCTTCGGAGTGGGGGACTCGGGTGGCTACACCTTC. This sequence encodes CASSPFGVGDSGGYTF.

The chain employs TRBV28 and TRBJ1-6; 10 bases are a match to TRBD1. Trimming removed 7 bases from V and 10 bases from J; junction bases left unmatched: 4. The CDR3 is 13 amino acids. The germline V gene has CDR1 MDHEN and CDR2 SYDVKM. The CDR3 region has the DNA TGTGCCAGCACCGGGACAGGGGAGTCACCCCTCCACTTT. Its protein product is CASTGTGESPLHF. Together with reference TRBV28 and TRBJ1-6, the CDR3 gives the full variable domain: DVKVTQSSRYLVKRTGEKVFLECVQDMDHENMFWYRQDPGLGLRLIYFSYDVKMKEKGDIPEGYSVSREKKERFSLILESASTNQTSMYLCASTGTGESPLHFGNGTRLTVT.

This chain joins TRBV7-2 and TRBJ1-5; 10 bases line up with TRBD1. V lost 1 base and J lost 7; bases outside the gene matches: 1. Germline CDR1 SGHTA, CDR2 FQGNSA. The CDR3 loop spans 14 amino acids. CDR3 protein: CASSLGDRGQPQHF. The CDR3 nucleotides read TGTGCCAGCAGCTTAGGGGACAGGGGACAGCCCCAGCATTTT. Looking up the rest from reference TRBV7-2 and TRBJ1-5 gives the full variable domain: GAGVSQSPSNKVTEKGKDVELRCDPISGHTALYWYRQSLGQGLEFLIYFQGNSAPDKSGLPSDRFSAERTGGSVSTLTIQRTQQEDSAVYLCASSLGDRGQPQHFGDGTRLSIL.

V and J are TRBV27 and TRBJ1-1; D gene unclear. The CDR3 covers 13 residues. The V end lost 2 bases, the J end lost 4 bases, and 8 bases lay between the germline ends. Per germline, CDR1 MNHEY and CDR2 SMNVEV (reference sequence). The CDR3 DNA reads TGTGCCAGCAGTTTAAATTCGGGCACTGAAGCTTTCTTT. This gives the protein CASSLNSGTEAFF.

CDR3 DNA: TGTGCCAGCAGCTCGGGCGGGGGGTCCTACAATGAGCAGTTCTTC. This sequence encodes CASSSGGGSYNEQFF. V usage is TRBV9 and J usage is TRBJ2-1, with 8 positions matching TRBD2. Germline loops: CDR1 SGDLS, CDR2 YYNGEE. This CDR3 is built from 15 residues. V trimming: 4 bases; J trimming: 1 base; junction bases outside the gene matches: 4. Full variable domain (rest looked up from reference TRBV9 and TRBJ2-1): DSGVTQTPKHLITATGQRVTLRCSPRSGDLSVYWYQQSLDQGLQFLIQYYNGEERAKGNILERFSAQQFPDLHSELNLSSLELGDSALYFCASSSGGGSYNEQFFGPGTRLTVL.

This clone has a handful of counts. The rearrangement joins TRBV7-3 to TRBJ1-1; D is uncertain. From germline, CDR1 is SGHTA and CDR2 FQGTGA. Trimming pared 6 bases from V and 1 base from J, leaving 18 bases between. CDR3 length: 16 residues. As DNA, the CDR3 is TGTGCCAGCAGTTCGGGAAACTTGGTCTGGAACACTGAAGCTTTCTTT. It translates to CASSSGNLVWNTEAFF.

This CDR3 reads CASSYSASGKLFF. The CDR3 nucleotides read TGTGCCAGCAGTTACTCGGCGTCGGGAAAACTGTTTTTT. V and J are TRBV6-2 or TRBV6-3 and TRBJ1-4; D not resolved. The CDR3 is 13 amino acids. Per the germline V gene, CDR1 is MNHEY and CDR2 is SVGEGT. V dropped 0 bases and J dropped 10 bases, with 9 bases sitting between them.

CDR3 amino acids: CASSFSASRGAYEQYF. The CDR3 DNA reads TGTGCCAGCAGTTTCTCAGCAAGTCGGGGGGCCTACGAGCAGTACTTC. This sequence joins TRBV6-5 and TRBJ2-7; 7 bases agree with TRBD2. This CDR3 has 16 residues. The germline gives CDR1 MNHEY, CDR2 SVGAGI. The ends lost 4 bases at V and 2 bases at J; junction bases unmatched: 11.

The rearrangement joins TRBV2 to TRBJ1-2; 7 nucleotides align to TRBD1. Looked up from germline, CDR1 is SNHLY and CDR2 is FYNNEI. The ends lost 6 bases at V and 8 bases at J; junction bases unmatched: 9. This CDR3 has 13 residues. This chain's CDR3 is CASREDRLRGYTF. DNA for the CDR3: TGTGCCAGCAGAGAGGACAGGCTACGGGGCTACACCTTC.

This clone was found once. The chain has TRBV7-8 and TRBJ1-1; D ambiguous. The ends were cut back, 8 bases at V and 4 bases at J, with 17 bases in the middle. This CDR3 has 14 residues. Germline V gene sequence: CDR1 SGHVS, CDR2 FQNEAQ. The CDR3 DNA reads as TGTGCCAGCTCCCCCCCGAGGCGATCCACTGAAGCTTTCTTT. Amino acid sequence: CASSPPRRSTEAFF.

This clone was observed a few times. The chain uses TRBV7-8 and TRBJ2-1; D is possibly TRBD2 (5 bases). The CDR3 is 15 residues long. The V gene lost 3 bases and the J gene lost 4 bases, with 13 bases spanning the gap. The germline gives CDR1 SGHVS, CDR2 FQNEAQ. CDR3 sequence reads: CASSLRRLAYNEQFF. CDR3 DNA sequence: TGTGCCAGCAGCTTGCGGCGGCTAGCTTACAATGAGCAGTTCTTC.

The chain carries TRBV6-5 and TRBJ1-1; unclear D gene. The germline V gene has CDR1 MNHEY and CDR2 SVGAGI. V dropped 7 bases and J dropped 1 base, with 10 bases sitting between them. The CDR3 extends over 13 amino acids. CDR3 region: CASNNRRNTEAFF. In DNA, the CDR3 is TGTGCCAGCAACAATCGGAGGAACACTGAAGCTTTCTTT.

The rearrangement joins TRBV19 to TRBJ1-2; unclear D gene. The V gene's germline CDR1 is LNHDA and CDR2 SQIVND (reference sequence). This CDR3 is built from 11 residues. V lost 9 bases and J 4 bases, leaving 9 bases between the germline ends. The CDR3 loop is CASSSGYGYTF. DNA for the CDR3: TGTGCCAGCAGCTCGGGCTATGGCTACACCTTC. The full variable domain, with the rest looked up from reference TRBV19 and TRBJ1-2, is DGGITQSPKYLFRKEGQNVTLSCEQNLNHDAMYWYRQDPGQGLRLIYYSQIVNDFQKGDIAEGYSVSREKKESFPLTVTSAQKNPTAFYLCASSSGYGYTFGSGTRLTVV.

In this sample, this clone turned up many times. The chain carries TRBV27 and TRBJ1-6, with D possibly TRBD1 on 5 matching bases. Germline V CDR1 and CDR2: MNHEY, SMNVEV (reference sequence). The CDR3 runs to 15 residues. V was trimmed by 4 bases and J by 9 bases, leaving 16 bases between them. The CDR3 sequence: CASSSGTGTASPLHF. CDR3 nucleotides: TGTGCCAGCAGTTCCGGGACGGGGACTGCTTCACCCCTCCACTTT.